Each of the 14 T cell receptor beta chains below was sequenced from the same sample in a study of T cell repertoires in cytomegalovirus infection. TCRdb called the reads again in MiXCR, with one record for every CDR3 protein. Among about 140,000 distinct CDR3 sequences listed, roughly 6% were seen once. The source material was PBMCs. These receptors all stem from a human donor in good health (CMV status not recorded). Some clones in this sample may be carry-over from other donors' samples.

This clonotype came up many times. The genes are TRBV10-3 and TRBJ1-1, with D tentatively TRBD1 (6 bases). Germline CDR1 is ENHRY and CDR2 is SYGVKD. The CDR3 totals 12 residues. V was clipped by 6 bases and J by 4 bases, with 9 bases between them. The CDR3 DNA follows: TGTGCCATCAGCAGGGGCTCCACTGAAGCTTTCTTT. Residues: CAISRGSTEAFF.

The DNA of the CDR3 is TGTGCCAGCTCACCAAAGACAGGAGCAGATACGCAGTATTTT. This encodes CASSPKTGADTQYF. This chain uses TRBV18 with TRBJ2-3, with D perhaps matching TRBD1 (6 bases). V gave up 2 bases and J gave up 4 bases, with 10 bases separating them. This CDR3 has 14 residues. The germline V gene has CDR1 KGHSH and CDR2 LQKENI.

This clonotype was recorded many times. The chain combines TRBV4-1 with TRBJ1-4; D ambiguous. The V and J ends lost 0 bases and 6 bases respectively, with 23 bases between them. Germline loops: CDR1 MGHRA, CDR2 YSYEKL. CDR3 size: 19 residues. CDR3 in DNA: TGCGCCAGCAGCCAAGATCGGAACGTTCGTGCGGTTTTGGATGAAAAACTGTTTTTT. Residues: CASSQDRNVRAVLDEKLFF.

This clonotype was observed at least ten times. The V call is TRBV2, the J call TRBJ1-5; D gene uncertain. V shed 2 bases and J shed 5 bases, with 4 bases lying between them. From germline, CDR1 is SNHLY and CDR2 FYNNEI. This CDR3 is 12 amino acids long. Here the CDR3 DNA reads TGTGCCAGCAGTGAATCACATCAGCCCCAGCATTTT. This codes for CASSESHQPQHF.

This clonotype was detected ten times or more. V and J are TRBV18 and TRBJ1-4; possible D gene TRBD1, 5 bases. Germline CDR1 KGHSH, CDR2 LQKENI. There are 15 residues in the CDR3. Trimming shortened V by 3 bases and J by 1 base, and 9 bases separated the two germline ends. CDR3 nucleotide sequence: TGTGCCAGCTCACCGCAAAGGGGAACTAATGAAAAACTGTTTTTT. Protein product: CASSPQRGTNEKLFF.

This clonotype was counted ten times or more. V usage is TRBV7-9 and J usage is TRBJ2-3; D is unclear. V dropped 5 bases and J dropped 6 bases, with 6 bases sitting between them. Per the germline V gene, CDR1 is SEHNR and CDR2 is FQNEAQ (reference sequence). CDR3 length equals 11 residues. In DNA form, the CDR3 reads TGTGCCAGCAGCGCCGGGGATACGCAGTATTTT. Amino acid sequence: CASSAGDTQYF.

The sample holds many counts of this clonotype. The chain combines TRBV7-9 with TRBJ2-5; TRBD2 is a possible D gene (5 bases). There are 15 residues in the CDR3. Trimming removed 5 bases at V and 3 bases at J, with 16 bases between. Germline lookup yields CDR1 SEHNR and CDR2 FQNEAQ (reference sequence). The CDR3 sequence is CASSPGFIGEETQYF. In DNA form, the CDR3 reads TGTGCCAGCAGCCCCGGCTTCATCGGGGAAGAGACCCAGTACTTC.

The chain has TRBV29-1 and TRBJ2-7, with 7 bases matching TRBD2. Trimming took 3 bases from V and 3 from J; bases not matched to a gene: 5. This CDR3 region has 13 residues. Germline V gives CDR1 SQVTM, CDR2 ANQGSEA. CDR3 sequence (DNA): TGCAGCGTTGATGGGGGGGGTGGCTACGAGCAGTACTTC. It specifies CSVDGGGGYEQYF.

To note about this clonotype: A much more abundant neighbour one base away suggests this may be a read error. V and J are TRBV2 and TRBJ2-3; TRBD1 agrees at 8 bases. V lost 7 bases and J lost 5; bases outside the gene matches: 5. Germline assignment: CDR1 SNHLY and CDR2 FYNNEI. This CDR3 is built from 13 residues. The DNA of the CDR3 is TGTGCCAGCACTCAGGGGGCAGAAGATACGCAGTATTTT. This gives the protein CASTQGAEDTQYF.

This clonotype was recorded many times. The CDR3, as DNA: TGTGCCAGCAGAAAACAGGGGGGTACAGATACGCAGTATTTT. This gives the protein CASRKQGGTDTQYF. The chain is built from TRBV6-1 and TRBJ2-3, with 8 bases that match TRBD1. The ends lost 6 bases at V and 3 bases at J; junction bases unmatched: 5. This CDR3 comprises 14 residues. The germline V gene has CDR1 MNHNS and CDR2 SASEGT.

This clonotype showed up many times. The V call is TRBV6-2 or TRBV6-3, the J call TRBJ2-3; D gene unclear. The V gene's germline CDR1 is MNHEY and CDR2 SVGEGT. V dropped 7 bases and J dropped 5 bases, with 19 bases sitting between them. CDR3 length equals 15 residues. CDR3 protein: CASNPRGAPGDTQYF. The CDR3 coding sequence is TGTGCCAGCAACCCGAGAGGCGCCCCGGGAGATACGCAGTATTTT.

The rearrangement links TRBV28 to TRBJ1-6, with TRBD1 matching 9 bases. J gave up 0 bases and V 4 bases, and 16 bases lay outside the gene matches. The CDR3 is 21 amino acids. CDR1 is MDHEN, CDR2 SYDVKM, per germline. This CDR3 is CASSYTAARTGESSYNSPLHF. CDR3 DNA sequence: TGTGCCAGCAGTTATACTGCAGCCAGGACAGGGGAGAGCTCCTATAATTCACCCCTCCACTTT.

This clonotype was counted many times. J is TRBJ2-4 and V is TRBV20-1; 8 bases fit TRBD2. The CDR3 extends over 17 amino acids. V shed 1 base and J 0 bases; nucleotides not matched to a gene: 8. CDR1 DFQATT and CDR2 SNEGSKA come from the germline V gene (reference sequence). The CDR3 loop reads CSARGPSGGLAKNIQYF. As DNA, the CDR3 is TGCAGTGCTAGAGGCCCCAGCGGGGGCCTAGCCAAAAACATTCAGTACTTC.

This clonotype was observed at least ten times. The chain combines TRBV23-1 with TRBJ2-1; 7 bases are shared with TRBD1. TRBV23-1 is sorted into the ORF group, with uncertain function. V gave up 5 bases and J gave up 0 bases; unmatched junction bases: 19. CDR3 length: 20 amino acids. CDR3 sequence reads: CASSREKVTGPPGSYNEQFF. The DNA of the CDR3 is TGCGCCAGCAGTAGGGAAAAGGTGACAGGGCCTCCGGGCTCCTACAATGAGCAGTTCTTC.